This T cell receptor beta chain was identified in a study of blood T cell repertoires in COVID-19. Study in general: Whether acute or convalescent, the COVID-19 samples came from the United States, Italy and Spain. The cDNA or gDNA used as material had been derived from T cells, B-cell-depleted T cells, or PBMCs.

Authors' data handling: Reference gene primer amplification gave estimated nucleated cell counts. Clones were read by immunoSEQ multiplex PCR, and TCRdb kept only the in-frame ones, dropping some. V and J calls and clone size are those listed in that table; D and trimming were worked out from the DNA. Altogether around 100,000 clones are present, roughly 80% being singletons, with the ten largest covering 7.9%. The length of the CDR3 is 15 residues. The V gene end was trimmed by 6 bases and the J gene end by 2 bases; junction bases not matched to a gene: 9. Germline CDR1 is MNHEY and CDR2 is SVGAGI. The chain carries TRBV6-5 and TRBJ1-2; 7 bases agree with TRBD1. The TCR was taken from a man in his 70s with acute or convalescent COVID-19. The sample taken for sequencing was peripheral blood. This CDR3 reads CASRRVDRENYGYTF. The CDR3 nucleotides are TGTGCCAGCAGAAGGGTCGACAGGGAAAACTATGGCTACACCTTC.